These T cell receptor beta chains were read from a single sample in a study of CD8 T cells in Susac syndrome. TCRdb recomputed calls from the immunoSEQ multiplex PCR reads with MiXCR, one row per CDR3 protein. Found here are some 300,000 distinct CDR3 sequences, 85% of them singletons; the top ten hold around 0.21%. The sequencing sample was made of CD8+ T cells from PBMCs. The receptors were sampled from a human donor with multiple sclerosis. The CDR3 runs from the conserved cysteine through the conserved F or W. The order of the fields is D gene, clone size, V gene, J gene, CDR3 protein, CDR3 DNA. The D gene is left open where the match is weak. Size is omitted from some rows. Given values are once, few, many or a class for expanded clones.

>-|-|TRBV7-8|TRBJ2-1
CASSGRDRSYNEQFF
TGTGCCAGCAGCGGCCGGGACCGATCCTACAATGAGCAGTTCTTC
>-|-|TRBV29-1|TRBJ2-2
CSSRAAAGELFF
TGCAGCTCCCGAGCGGCGGCCGGGGAGCTGTTTTTT
>-|-|TRBV27|TRBJ2-7
CASSPLDNYEQYF
TGTGCCAGCAGTCCCCTGGACAACTACGAGCAGTACTTC
>TRBD1|-|TRBV10-3|TRBJ2-3
CAAGDRGKADTQYF
TGTGCCGCGGGCGACAGGGGTAAGGCAGATACGCAGTATTTT
>-|once|TRBV27|TRBJ2-7
CASSLEVGGVEQYF
TGTGCCAGCAGTTTGGAGGTCGGAGGGGTCGAGCAGTACTTC
>-|-|TRBV3-1|TRBJ2-3
CASSPSTSAFVKDTQYF
TGTGCCAGCAGCCCCTCGACCAGCGCTTTTGTGAAAGATACGCAGTATTTT
>TRBD2|-|TRBV7-2|TRBJ2-4
CASSSQEGPGRGNIQYF
TGTGCCAGCAGCTCCCAGGAGGGTCCCGGGAGGGGAAACATTCAGTACTTC
>TRBD2|-|TRBV6-1|TRBJ2-5
CASSVWGRDYQETQYF
TGTGCCAGCAGTGTATGGGGGAGGGATTACCAAGAGACCCAGTACTTC
>-|-|TRBV25-1|TRBJ2-1
CASSDTRGGGVYNEQFF
TGTGCCAGCAGTGATACCCGTGGGGGAGGTGTCTACAATGAGCAGTTCTTC
>-|-|TRBV7-8|TRBJ2-3
CASSSSPGPDTQYF
TGTGCCAGCAGCTCCTCCCCTGGCCCAGATACGCAGTATTTT
>-|-|TRBV20-1|TRBJ2-7
CSASTSARSYEQYF
TGCAGTGCTAGTACCAGCGCCCGCTCCTACGAGCAGTACTTC
>TRBD1|-|TRBV15|TRBJ1-1
CATSRDRDRSNTEAFF
TGTGCCACCAGCAGAGATAGGGACAGGTCGAACACTGAAGCTTTCTTT
>-|-|TRBV7-9|TRBJ2-5
CASRTEGRETQYF
TGTGCCAGCAGGACAGAGGGGAGAGAGACCCAGTACTTC
>-|-|TRBV5-4|TRBJ1-2
CASSPRGAGYGYTF
TGTGCCAGCAGCCCAAGGGGGGCGGGCTATGGCTACACCTTC
>-|-|TRBV3-1|TRBJ1-4
CASSQERGLVEKLFF
TGTGCCAGCAGCCAAGAGCGGGGGTTAGTTGAAAAACTGTTTTTT
>-|-|TRBV25-1|TRBJ2-7
CASGGTASYEQYF
TGTGCCAGCGGCGGGACCGCATCCTACGAGCAGTACTTC
>TRBD1|-|TRBV20-1|TRBJ2-7
CSATRRTGNSYEQYF
TGCAGTGCAACCCGCCGGACAGGTAACTCCTACGAGCAGTACTTC
>-|-|TRBV7-2|TRBJ2-3
CASSLVAARGTDTQYF
TGTGCCAGCAGCTTAGTGGCGGCCCGAGGCACAGATACGCAGTATTTT
>-|-|TRBV30|TRBJ1-3
CAWTGSYSGNTIYF
TGTGCCTGGACCGGGTCCTACTCTGGAAACACCATATATTTT
>-|-|TRBV9|TRBJ1-5
CASSVGLGQPQHF
TGTGCCAGCAGCGTAGGCCTGGGACAGCCCCAGCATTTT
>TRBD2|-|TRBV6-6|TRBJ2-1
CASSYSSSGNNEQFF
TGTGCCAGCAGTTACTCTTCTAGCGGGAACAATGAGCAGTTCTTC
>-|-|TRBV27|TRBJ1-3
CASSFQGSGNTIYF
TGTGCCAGCAGTTTTCAGGGATCTGGAAACACCATATATTTT
>-|-|TRBV19|TRBJ1-1
CASSIVDSQNTEAFF
TGTGCCAGTAGTATTGTCGACAGCCAGAACACTGAAGCTTTCTTT
>TRBD2|-|TRBV27|TRBJ2-2
CASSGGLAANTGELFF
TGTGCCAGCAGTGGAGGACTAGCGGCCAACACCGGGGAGCTGTTTTTT
>TRBD1|-|TRBV6-2/TRBV6-3|TRBJ1-2
CASQGANGYTF
TGTGCCAGTCAGGGGGCGAATGGCTACACCTTC